This section outlines one T cell receptor (beta chain) sequence together with its context. Time point meaning: pretreatment peripheral blood. These data belong to a study of PD-L1 blockade in urothelial cancer. Across the study: Blood analysis occurred 3 weeks (second dose) and 6 weeks after treatment start.

Germline lookup yields CDR1 SGHRS and CDR2 YFSETQ. J was trimmed by 5 bases and V by 4 bases; bases with no gene match: 11. There are 17 residues in the CDR3. TCRdb's table, derived via immunoSEQ multiplex PCR, lists solely in-frame clones and lacks some. The sample contains tens of thousands of clones, about 90% of which appear only once. The material was PBMCs, obtained around atezolizumab (anti-PD-L1) treatment. The chain links TRBV5-1 to TRBJ2-2; the match to TRBD1 covers 10 bases. This TCR was sampled from a man aged 55 to 70 with urothelial cancer. CDR3 coding DNA: TGCGCCAGCAGCCTCGACAGGGGGCGAGGTCGGACCGGGGAGCTGTTTTTT. Its translation is CASSLDRGRGRTGELFF.